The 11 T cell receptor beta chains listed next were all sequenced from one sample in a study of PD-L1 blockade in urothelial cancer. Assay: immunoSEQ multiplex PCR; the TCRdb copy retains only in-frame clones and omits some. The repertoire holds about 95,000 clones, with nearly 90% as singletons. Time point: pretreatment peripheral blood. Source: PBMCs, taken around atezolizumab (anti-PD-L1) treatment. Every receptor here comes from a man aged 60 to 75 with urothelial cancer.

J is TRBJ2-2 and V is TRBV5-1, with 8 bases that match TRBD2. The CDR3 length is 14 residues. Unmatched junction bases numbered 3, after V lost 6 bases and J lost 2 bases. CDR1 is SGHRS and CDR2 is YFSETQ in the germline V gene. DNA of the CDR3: TGCGCCAGCACGATAGCGGGAAACACCGGGGAGCTGTTTTTT. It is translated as CASTIAGNTGELFF.

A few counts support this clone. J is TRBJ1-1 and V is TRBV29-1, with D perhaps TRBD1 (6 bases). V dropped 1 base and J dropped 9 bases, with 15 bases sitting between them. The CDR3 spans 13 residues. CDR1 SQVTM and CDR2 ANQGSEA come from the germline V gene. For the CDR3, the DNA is TGCAGCGTTGAAGGTATACAGGGTGAGCAAGCTTTCTTT. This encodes CSVEGIQGEQAFF.

CDR3 amino acids: CASSGTGSSYEQYF. The CDR3 DNA sequence: TGCGCCAGCAGCGGGACAGGGAGCTCCTACGAGCAGTACTTC. The chain uses TRBV5-1 and TRBJ2-7, with TRBD1 matching over 9 bases. The CDR3 runs to 14 residues. Germline V gene data show CDR1 as SGHRS and CDR2 as YFSETQ. Losses at the gene ends were 4 bases for V and 0 bases for J; bases not matched to a gene: 2.

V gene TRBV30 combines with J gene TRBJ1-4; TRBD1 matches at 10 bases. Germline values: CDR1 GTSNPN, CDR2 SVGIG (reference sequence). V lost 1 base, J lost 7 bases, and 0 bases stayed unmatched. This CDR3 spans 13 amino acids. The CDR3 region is CAWSGTGGEKLFF. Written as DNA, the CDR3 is TGTGCCTGGAGTGGGACAGGGGGTGAAAAACTGTTTTTT.

The CDR3 loop reads CATSSRQAMNTDTQYF. The DNA for the CDR3 is TGTGCCACCAGCTCTAGACAGGCTATGAACACAGATACGCAGTATTTT. The chain employs TRBV15 and TRBJ2-3; tentatively, D is TRBD1 (6 bases). The CDR3 has 16 residues. In germline, CDR1 is LNHNV, CDR2 YYDKDF (reference sequence). V lost 5 bases and J 2 bases, leaving 17 bases between the germline ends.

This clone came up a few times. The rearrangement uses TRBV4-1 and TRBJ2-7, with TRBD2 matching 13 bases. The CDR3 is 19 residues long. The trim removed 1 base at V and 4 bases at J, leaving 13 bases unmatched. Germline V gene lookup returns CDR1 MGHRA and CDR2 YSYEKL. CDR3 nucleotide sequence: TGCGCCAGCAGCCAAGCAATTTCGTTGACTAGCGGGAGGATTTACGAGCAGTACTTC. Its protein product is CASSQAISLTSGRIYEQYF.

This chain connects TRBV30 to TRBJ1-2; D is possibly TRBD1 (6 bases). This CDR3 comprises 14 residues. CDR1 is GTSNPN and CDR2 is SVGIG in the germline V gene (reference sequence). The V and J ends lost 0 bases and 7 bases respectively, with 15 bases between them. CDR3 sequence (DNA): TGTGCCTGGAGTGTAGGGCAGGGGTGGCGTGGCTACACCTTC. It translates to CAWSVGQGWRGYTF. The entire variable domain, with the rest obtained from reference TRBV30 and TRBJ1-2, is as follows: SQTIHQWPATLVQPVGSPLSLECTVEGTSNPNLYWYRQAAGRGLQLLFYSVGIGQISSEVPQNLSASRPQDRQFILSSKKLLLSDSGFYLCAWSVGQGWRGYTFGSGTRLTVV.

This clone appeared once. The DNA of the CDR3 is TGTGCCAGCAGCAAAGAACCTGGACAGGGGTTTCAGGGCGCCCAAGAGACCCAGTACTTC. Amino acid sequence: CASSKEPGQGFQGAQETQYF. The V and J genes are TRBV21-1 and TRBJ2-5; the D segment call TRBD1 is taken from the table without a DNA check. TRBV21-1 is labeled a pseudogene. The CDR3 spans 20 residues.

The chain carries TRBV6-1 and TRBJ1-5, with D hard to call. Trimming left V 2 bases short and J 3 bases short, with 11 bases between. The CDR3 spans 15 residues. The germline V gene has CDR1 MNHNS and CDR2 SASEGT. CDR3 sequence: CASSENWSVNQPQHF. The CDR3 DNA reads TGTGCCAGCAGTGAAAATTGGTCAGTCAATCAGCCCCAGCATTTT.

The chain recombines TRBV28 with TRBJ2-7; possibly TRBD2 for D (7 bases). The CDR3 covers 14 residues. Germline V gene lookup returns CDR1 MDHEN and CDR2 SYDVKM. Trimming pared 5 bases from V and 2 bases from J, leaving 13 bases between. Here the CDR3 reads CASSRGGGPYEQYF. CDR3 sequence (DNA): TGTGCCAGCAGTCGGGGAGGGGGACCCTACGAGCAGTACTTC.

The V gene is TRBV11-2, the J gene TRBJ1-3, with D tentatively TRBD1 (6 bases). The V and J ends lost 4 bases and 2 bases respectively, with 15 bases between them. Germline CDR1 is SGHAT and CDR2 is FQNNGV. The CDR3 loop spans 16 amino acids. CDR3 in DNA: TGTGCCAGCAGCTCGAAGGGGGTGAGGGCTGGAAACACCATATATTTT. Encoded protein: CASSSKGVRAGNTIYF.